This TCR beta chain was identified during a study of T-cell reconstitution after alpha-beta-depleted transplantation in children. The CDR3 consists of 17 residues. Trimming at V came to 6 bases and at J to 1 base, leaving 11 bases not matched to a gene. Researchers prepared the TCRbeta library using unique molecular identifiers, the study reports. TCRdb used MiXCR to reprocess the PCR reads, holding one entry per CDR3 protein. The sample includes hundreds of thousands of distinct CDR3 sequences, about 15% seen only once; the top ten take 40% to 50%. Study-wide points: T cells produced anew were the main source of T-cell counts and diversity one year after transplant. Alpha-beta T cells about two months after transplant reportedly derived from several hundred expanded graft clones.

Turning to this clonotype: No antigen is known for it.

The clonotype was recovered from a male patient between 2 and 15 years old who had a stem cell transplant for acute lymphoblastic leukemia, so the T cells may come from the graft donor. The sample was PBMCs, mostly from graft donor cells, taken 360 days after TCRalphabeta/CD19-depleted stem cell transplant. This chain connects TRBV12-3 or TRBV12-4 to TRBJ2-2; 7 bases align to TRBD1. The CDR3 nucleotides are TGTGCCAGCAGCCACAGGGGCGGATTATGGAACACCGGGGAGCTGTTTTTT. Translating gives CASSHRGGLWNTGELFF.